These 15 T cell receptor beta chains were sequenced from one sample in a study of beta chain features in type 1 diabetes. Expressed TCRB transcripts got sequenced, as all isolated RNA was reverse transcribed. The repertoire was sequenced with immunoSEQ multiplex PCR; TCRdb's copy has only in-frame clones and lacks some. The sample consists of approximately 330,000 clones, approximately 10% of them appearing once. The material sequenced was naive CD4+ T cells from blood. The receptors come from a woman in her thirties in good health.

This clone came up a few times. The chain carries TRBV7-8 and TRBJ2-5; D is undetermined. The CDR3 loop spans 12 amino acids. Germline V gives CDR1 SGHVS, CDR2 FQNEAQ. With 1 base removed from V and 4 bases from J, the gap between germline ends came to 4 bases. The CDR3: CASSLVRETQYF. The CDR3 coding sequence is TGTGCCAGCAGCTTAGTCAGAGAGACCCAGTACTTC.

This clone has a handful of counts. The CDR3 region is CASSSQGFVNIQYF. The CDR3 bases are TGTGCCAGCAGCTCGCAGGGGTTTGTGAACATTCAGTACTTC. The chain uses TRBV7-2 and TRBJ2-4, with TRBD1 as a possible D gene (6 bases). CDR3 length equals 14 residues. Germline CDR1 reads SGHTA; CDR2 reads FQGNSA. Trimming shortened V by 4 bases and J by 7 bases, and 14 bases separated the two germline ends.

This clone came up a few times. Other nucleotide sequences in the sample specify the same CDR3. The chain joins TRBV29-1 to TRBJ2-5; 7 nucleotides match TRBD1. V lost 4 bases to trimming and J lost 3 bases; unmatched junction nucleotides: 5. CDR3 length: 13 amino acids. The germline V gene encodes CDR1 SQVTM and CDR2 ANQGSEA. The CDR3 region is CSVGGQGEETQYF. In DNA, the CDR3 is TGCAGCGTTGGCGGCCAGGGGGAAGAGACCCAGTACTTC.

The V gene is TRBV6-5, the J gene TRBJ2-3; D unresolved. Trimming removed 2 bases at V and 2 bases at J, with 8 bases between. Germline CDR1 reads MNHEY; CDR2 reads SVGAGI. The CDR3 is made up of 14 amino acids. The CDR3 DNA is TGTGCCAGCAGTTACGGGCACAACACAGATACGCAGTATTTT. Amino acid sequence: CASSYGHNTDTQYF.

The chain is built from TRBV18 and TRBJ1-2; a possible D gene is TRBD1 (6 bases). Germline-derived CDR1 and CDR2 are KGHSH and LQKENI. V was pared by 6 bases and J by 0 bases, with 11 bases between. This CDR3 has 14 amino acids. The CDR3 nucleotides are TGTGCCAGCTCGTGGGGACACTCTAACTATGGCTACACCTTC. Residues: CASSWGHSNYGYTF.

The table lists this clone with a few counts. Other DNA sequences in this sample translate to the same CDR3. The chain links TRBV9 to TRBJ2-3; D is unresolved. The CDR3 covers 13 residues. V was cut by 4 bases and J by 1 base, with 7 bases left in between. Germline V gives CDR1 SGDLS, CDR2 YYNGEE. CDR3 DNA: TGTGCCAGCAGCCCGCCAGGCACAGATACGCAGTATTTT. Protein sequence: CASSPPGTDTQYF.

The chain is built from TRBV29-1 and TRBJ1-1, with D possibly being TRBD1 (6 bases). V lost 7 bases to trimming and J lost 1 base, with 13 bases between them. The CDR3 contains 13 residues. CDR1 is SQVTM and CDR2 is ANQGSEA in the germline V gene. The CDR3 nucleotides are TGCAGCGCCCCTACAGGGACGAACACTGAAGCTTTCTTT. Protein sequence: CSAPTGTNTEAFF. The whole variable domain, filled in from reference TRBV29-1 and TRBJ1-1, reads SAVISQKPSRDICQRGTSLTIQCQVDSQVTMMFWYRQQPGQSLTLIATANQGSEATYESGFVIDKFPISRPNLTFSTLTVSNMSPEDSSIYLCSAPTGTNTEAFFGQGTRLTVV.

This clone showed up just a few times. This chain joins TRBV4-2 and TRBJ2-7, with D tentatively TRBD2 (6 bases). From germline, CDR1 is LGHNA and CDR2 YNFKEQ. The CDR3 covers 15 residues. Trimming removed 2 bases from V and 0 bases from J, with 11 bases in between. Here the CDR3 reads CASSQTGDLSYEQYF. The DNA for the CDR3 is TGTGCCAGCAGCCAAACGGGAGACCTCTCCTACGAGCAGTACTTC.

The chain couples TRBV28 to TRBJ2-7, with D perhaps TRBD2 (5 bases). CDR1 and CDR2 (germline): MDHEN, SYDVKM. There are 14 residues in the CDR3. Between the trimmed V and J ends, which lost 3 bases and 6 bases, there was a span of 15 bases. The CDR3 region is CASSFVGRGGEQYF. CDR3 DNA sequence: TGTGCCAGCAGTTTCGTGGGGAGAGGCGGCGAGCAGTACTTC.

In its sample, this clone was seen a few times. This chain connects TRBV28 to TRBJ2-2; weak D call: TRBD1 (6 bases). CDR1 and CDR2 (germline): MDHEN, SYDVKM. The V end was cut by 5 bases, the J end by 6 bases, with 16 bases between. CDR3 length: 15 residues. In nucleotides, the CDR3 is TGTGCCAGCAGTCCGGCCGGGACAAACGCCGGGGAGCTGTTTTTT. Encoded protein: CASSPAGTNAGELFF. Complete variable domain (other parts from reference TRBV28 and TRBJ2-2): DVKVTQSSRYLVKRTGEKVFLECVQDMDHENMFWYRQDPGLGLRLIYFSYDVKMKEKGDIPEGYSVSREKKERFSLILESASTNQTSMYLCASSPAGTNAGELFFGEGSRLTVL.

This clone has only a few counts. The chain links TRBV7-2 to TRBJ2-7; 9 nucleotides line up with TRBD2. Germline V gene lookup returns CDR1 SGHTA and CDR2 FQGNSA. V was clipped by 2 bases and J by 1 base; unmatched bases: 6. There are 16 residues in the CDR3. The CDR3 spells CASSLSSGVKSYEQYF. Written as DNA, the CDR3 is TGTGCCAGCAGCTTATCTAGCGGGGTGAAATCCTACGAGCAGTACTTC.

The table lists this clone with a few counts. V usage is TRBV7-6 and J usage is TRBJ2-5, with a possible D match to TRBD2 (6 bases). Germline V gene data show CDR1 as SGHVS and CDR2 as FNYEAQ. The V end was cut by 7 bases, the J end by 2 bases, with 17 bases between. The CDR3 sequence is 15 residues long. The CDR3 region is CASTQIPGLQETQYF. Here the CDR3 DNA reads TGTGCCAGCACCCAAATCCCGGGACTGCAAGAGACCCAGTACTTC.

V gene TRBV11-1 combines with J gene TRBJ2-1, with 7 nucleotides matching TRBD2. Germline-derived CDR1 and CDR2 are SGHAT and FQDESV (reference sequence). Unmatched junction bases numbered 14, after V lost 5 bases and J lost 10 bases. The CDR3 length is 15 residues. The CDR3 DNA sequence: TGTGCCAGCAGCGTTCAAGGTGCGGGAGTTGGGGAGCAGTTCTTC. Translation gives CASSVQGAGVGEQFF.

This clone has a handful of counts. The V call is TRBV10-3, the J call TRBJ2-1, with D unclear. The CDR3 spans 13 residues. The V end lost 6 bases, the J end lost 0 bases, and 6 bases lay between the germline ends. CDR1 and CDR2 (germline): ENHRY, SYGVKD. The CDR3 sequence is CAIRASSYNEQFF. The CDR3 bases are TGTGCCATCAGGGCCAGCTCCTACAATGAGCAGTTCTTC.

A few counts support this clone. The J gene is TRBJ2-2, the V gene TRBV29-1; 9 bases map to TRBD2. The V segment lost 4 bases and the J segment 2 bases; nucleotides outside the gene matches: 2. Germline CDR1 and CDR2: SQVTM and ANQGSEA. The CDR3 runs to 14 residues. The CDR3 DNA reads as TGCAGCGTTGTGGGACTAGCAAACACCGGGGAGCTGTTTTTT. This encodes CSVVGLANTGELFF.